The present entry profiles one T cell receptor (beta chain) with its context. The germline CDR1 and CDR2 sequences are MDHEN and SYDVKM. Trimming removed 4 bases at V and 6 bases at J, with 4 bases between. The CDR3 runs to 11 residues. This sample is part of a study of cytomegalovirus exposure and HLA in healthy donors. Overall study context: The same platform was used for the roughly 110 validation repertoires as for the approximately 730 first-cohort repertoires, as reported in a later analysis.

TCRdb keeps only in-frame clones here, not all; method: immunoSEQ multiplex PCR. Among 200,000 to 300,000 clones listed, around 87% were seen once. The TCR comes from a man younger than 30 in good health and CMV-seronegative. Sequenced sample: PBMCs. This chain uses TRBV28 with TRBJ2-1; D unresolved. CDR3: CASSSGNEQFF. The CDR3 DNA reads as TGTGCCAGCAGTTCCGGCAATGAGCAGTTCTTC.